This T cell receptor beta chain was sequenced during a study of radiation and T cells in renal cell carcinoma. The CDR3 spans 16 residues. Germline CDR1 reads ENHRY; CDR2 reads SYGVKD. V gave up 6 bases and J gave up 0 bases; unmatched junction bases: 2. Libraries were prepared by immunoSEQ multiplex PCR; TCRdb keeps only in-frame clonotypes and omits some of them. The sample includes 87,000 or so clones, 65% to 90% seen only once; the top ten take 7% to 9%. The time point: baseline pretreatment blood. As to treatment: 15 Gy SBRT to primary tumor, nephrectomy 4 weeks later. The V gene is TRBV10-3, the J gene TRBJ2-3; the match to TRBD2 covers 14 bases. The receptor was derived from a middle-aged man with renal cell carcinoma. The sequencing here drew on blood, taken from a patient whose treatment included radiotherapy and nephrectomy. CDR3 loop: CAIRRTSGGSTDTQYF. CDR3 coding DNA: TGTGCCATCAGAAGGACTAGCGGGGGGAGCACAGATACGCAGTATTTT.